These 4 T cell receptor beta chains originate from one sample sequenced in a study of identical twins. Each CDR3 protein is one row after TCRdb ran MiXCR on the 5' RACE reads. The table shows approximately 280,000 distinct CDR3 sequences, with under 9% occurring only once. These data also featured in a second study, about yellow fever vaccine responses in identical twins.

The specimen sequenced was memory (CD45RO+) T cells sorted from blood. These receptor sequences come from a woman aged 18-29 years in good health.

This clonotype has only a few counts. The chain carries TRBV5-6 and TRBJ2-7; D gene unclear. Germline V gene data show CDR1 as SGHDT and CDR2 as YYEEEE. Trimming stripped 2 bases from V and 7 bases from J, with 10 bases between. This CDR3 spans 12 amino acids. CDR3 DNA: TGTGCCAGCAGCTTTGGGGTTTGGGAGCAGTACGTC. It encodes CASSFGVWEQYV.

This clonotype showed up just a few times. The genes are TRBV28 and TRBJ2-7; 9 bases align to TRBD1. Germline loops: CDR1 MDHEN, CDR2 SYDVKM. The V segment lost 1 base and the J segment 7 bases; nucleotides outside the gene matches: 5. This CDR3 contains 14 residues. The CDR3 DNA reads TGTGCCAGCAGTTTATCGACAGGGGGACTGGAGCAGTACTTC. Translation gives CASSLSTGGLEQYF.

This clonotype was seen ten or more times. Here the CDR3 DNA reads TGCAGTGCTAGTTTGGACAGGGGCCTCCAAAACTATGGCTACACCTTC. The encoded protein is CSASLDRGLQNYGYTF. J is TRBJ1-2 and V is TRBV20-1, with 9 bases matching TRBD1. The CDR3 runs to 16 residues. Germline CDR1 and CDR2: DFQATT and SNEGSKA (reference sequence). V shed 3 bases and J 2 bases; nucleotides not matched to a gene: 10.

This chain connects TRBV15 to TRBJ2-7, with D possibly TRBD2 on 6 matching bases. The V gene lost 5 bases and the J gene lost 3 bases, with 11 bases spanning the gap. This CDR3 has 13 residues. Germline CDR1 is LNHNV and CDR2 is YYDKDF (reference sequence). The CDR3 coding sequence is TGTGCCACCAGCCCCGACGGGGGCTACGAGCAGTACTTC. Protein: CATSPDGGYEQYF.